This TCR beta chain derives from a study of control samples from healthy donors and cancer patients. Measured with immunoSEQ multiplex PCR; TCRdb has only the in-frame clones, and not every one. Of about 130,000 clones in the sample, around 92% were seen once. This CDR3 contains 13 residues. CDR1 is MNHNS, CDR2 SASEGT, per germline. Trimming removed 1 base at V and 4 bases at J, with 7 bases between. The chain uses TRBV6-1 and TRBJ1-2; D gene uncertain. This clonotype originated in a woman aged 50 to 60 in good health. The sample was blood. CDR3 sequence (DNA): TGTGCCAGCAGTGAAGGGGTAGGCTATGGCTACACCTTC. Translated, it gives CASSEGVGYGYTF.